This T cell receptor beta chain comes out of a study of T cells in Graves' hyperthyroidism and ophthalmopathy. The CDR3 spans 14 residues. V lost 6 bases, J lost 9 bases, and 7 bases stayed unmatched. The germline V gene has CDR1 SGHTA and CDR2 FQGTGA. Whole-study findings and limits: Blood also held most thyroid clonotypes expanded beyond 0.001.

As for this clonotype: What it recognizes is unknown.

There were TCR beta CDR3 regions amplified from RNA transcripts. An initial round of RT-PCR targeting the TCR CDR3 relied on the HTBI primer set. TCRdb called the multiplex PCR reads again in MiXCR, with one record for every CDR3 protein. This table has about 590,000 distinct CDR3 sequences, around 14% appearing once. The chain is built from TRBV7-3 and TRBJ2-1; 11 positions agree with TRBD2. Sequencing used blood. The clonotype was recovered from a woman younger than 35 with Graves' ophthalmopathy. CDR3 nucleotide sequence: TGTGCCAGCAGAACTAGCGGGAGCTTAGGTGAGCAGTTCTTC. Translated: CASRTSGSLGEQFF.